Shown below are 29 T cell receptor beta chains from a single sample sequenced in a study of monozygotic twins with inflammatory bowel disease. Following a re-call of the 5' RACE reads, TCRdb has one entry per CDR3 protein and lacks DNA. This sample's table reports 200,000 to 250,000 distinct CDR3 sequences. Sample: blood. Receptors were obtained from a human donor with ulcerative colitis or Crohn's disease, or a healthy co-twin of an affected twin (not recorded which).

The chain joins TRBV7-9 to TRBJ2-3. Germline CDR1 SEHNR, CDR2 FQNEAQ (reference sequence). The CDR3 is made up of 14 amino acids. CDR3 residues: CASSLALVTDTQYF.

The chain uses TRBV25-1 and TRBJ1-1. This CDR3 is built from 11 residues. Germline values: CDR1 MGHDK, CDR2 SYGVNS. The CDR3 loop reads CASSESTEAFF. Combining the CDR3 with reference TRBV25-1 and TRBJ1-1 gives the whole variable domain EADIYQTPRYLVIGTGKKITLECSQTMGHDKMYWYQQDPGMELHLIHYSYGVNSTEKGDLSSESTVSRIRTEHFPLTLESARPSHTSQYLCASSESTEAFFGQGTRLTVV.

CDR3 in amino acids: CASSQYLVGLDTGELFF. This chain joins TRBV4-1 and TRBJ2-2. The CDR3 extends over 17 amino acids. Germline V gene lookup returns CDR1 MGHRA and CDR2 YSYEKL.

This chain's CDR3 is CASSSDSYVSGRSYNEQFF. The V gene is TRBV11-2, the J gene TRBJ2-1; the D gene TCRdb calls, TRBD1, cannot be checked with no DNA. In germline, CDR1 is SGHAT, CDR2 FQNNGV. This CDR3 is built from 19 residues.

The chain has TRBV7-6 and TRBJ2-7; TCRdb names TRBD1, which stays unverified in the absence of DNA. Germline V gene data show CDR1 as SGHVS and CDR2 as FNYEAQ. The CDR3 has 21 residues. The CDR3 spells CASSLGPTDSARYGISYEQYF.

This chain joins TRBV28 and TRBJ1-2. The CDR3 has 14 residues. Germline V gene data show CDR1 as MDHEN and CDR2 as SYDVKM. The CDR3 spells CASSPTGREDGYTF.

This chain links TRBV3-1 with TRBJ1-2. The CDR3 has 16 residues. Germline CDR1 is LGHDT and CDR2 is YNNKEL (reference sequence). CDR3 residues: CASSQGPRGFNYGYTF.

The chain uses TRBV18 and TRBJ2-1. The germline gives CDR1 KGHSH, CDR2 LQKENI. This CDR3 spans 14 amino acids. CDR3 residues: CASSTLGRPYEQFF.

The genes are TRBV29-1 and TRBJ1-1. Germline V gene sequence: CDR1 SQVTM, CDR2 ANQGSEA. The CDR3 runs 13 residues. CDR3 sequence: CSVVRDMNTEAFF.

The chain uses TRBV4-2 and TRBJ1-1. CDR1 and CDR2 from the germline V gene are LGHNA and YNFKEQ. This CDR3 contains 14 residues. The CDR3 protein is CASSQAWTNTEAFF.

CDR3 in amino acids: CSALGLAGGPSSTDTQYF. The chain is built from TRBV20-1 and TRBJ2-3; TCRdb calls TRBD2, which cannot be checked without DNA. The germline gives CDR1 DFQATT, CDR2 SNEGSKA (reference sequence). The CDR3 spans 18 residues.

This rearrangement joins TRBV6-2 or TRBV6-3 to TRBJ2-5; as DNA is missing, the TRBD2 call by TCRdb cannot be tested. The CDR3 is 16 residues long. CDR1 and CDR2 from the germline V gene are MNHEY and SVGEGT. CDR3 amino acids: CASSYSTSGIYKTQYF.

This chain uses TRBV20-1 with TRBJ2-3. This CDR3 is built from 12 residues. Germline V gene sequence: CDR1 DFQATT, CDR2 SNEGSKA (reference sequence). The CDR3 spells CSATRRTDTQYF.

J is TRBJ2-4 and V is TRBV4-2; no DNA is available, so the TRBD2 call from TCRdb remains unchecked. Per germline, CDR1 LGHNA and CDR2 YNFKEQ. The CDR3 length is 16 residues. This CDR3 reads CASSLGGGTSGDIQYF.

V is TRBV5-1 and J is TRBJ2-3; TCRdb proposes TRBD2, but this gene call is untestable without DNA. This CDR3 contains 17 residues. Germline CDR1 is SGHRS and CDR2 is YFSETQ. The CDR3 region is CASSPTLAGLSTDTQYF.

The rearrangement joins TRBV7-2 to TRBJ2-7; TCRdb's D call, TRBD1, is unchecked because there is no DNA. Germline CDR1 SGHTA, CDR2 FQGNSA. The CDR3 spans 14 residues. CDR3 loop: CASSLESGGYEQYF.

The chain couples TRBV30 to TRBJ2-5. Looked up from germline, CDR1 is GTSNPN and CDR2 is SVGIG (reference sequence). This CDR3 has 11 residues. CDR3 region: CAWSPRETQYF.

The chain joins TRBV5-1 to TRBJ2-7; TCRdb picks TRBD1, but there is no DNA to check that call. Germline loops: CDR1 SGHRS, CDR2 YFSETQ. The length of the CDR3 is 16 residues. The CDR3 is CASSLGTGRDSYEQYF.

This CDR3 reads CASSFTFGTEAFF. The chain has TRBV7-3 and TRBJ1-1. Looked up from germline, CDR1 is SGHTA and CDR2 is FQGTGA. The CDR3 contains 13 residues.

CDR3 in amino acids: CSATHRDRAREQYF. The V call is TRBV20-1, the J call TRBJ2-7; TCRdb designates TRBD1, a call that cannot be tested without DNA. Germline assignment: CDR1 DFQATT and CDR2 SNEGSKA (reference sequence). The CDR3 spans 14 residues.

This chain joins TRBV15 and TRBJ2-1; TCRdb calls TRBD2, which cannot be checked without DNA. Germline V lookup: CDR1 LNHNV, CDR2 YYDKDF (reference sequence). This CDR3 has 15 residues. The CDR3 sequence: CATSSSSGAYNEQFF.

This chain uses TRBV5-6 with TRBJ2-3; TCRdb gives TRBD1 as the D gene, but with no DNA this cannot be confirmed. Germline loops: CDR1 SGHDT, CDR2 YYEEEE. This CDR3 has 13 amino acids. The CDR3 sequence: CASSPYWGREQYF.

V and J are TRBV5-1 and TRBJ1-1. CDR3 length: 18 amino acids. Looked up from germline, CDR1 is SGHRS and CDR2 is YFSETQ. This CDR3 is CASSPHAGGREKNTEAFF.

The CDR3 here is CASSVRLSMNTEAFF. The gene calls are TRBV2 and TRBJ1-1. This CDR3 spans 15 amino acids. The germline V gene has CDR1 SNHLY and CDR2 FYNNEI.

The rearrangement joins TRBV6-1 to TRBJ1-6. This CDR3 has 15 amino acids. The germline gives CDR1 MNHNS, CDR2 SASEGT. The CDR3 loop reads CASSGTELYNSPLHF.

The chain couples TRBV18 to TRBJ2-7. Germline CDR1 reads KGHSH; CDR2 reads LQKENI. The CDR3 loop spans 12 amino acids. This chain's CDR3 is CASSSTSYEQYF.

V is TRBV20-1 and J is TRBJ1-5. CDR1 and CDR2 (germline): DFQATT, SNEGSKA (reference sequence). The CDR3 is 14 amino acids. CDR3: CSARGPGSNQPQHF.

The V gene is TRBV19, the J gene TRBJ2-5. The CDR3 length is 13 residues. The germline gives CDR1 LNHDA, CDR2 SQIVND (reference sequence). The CDR3 protein is CASSRMNQETQYF. Complete variable domain (other parts from reference TRBV19 and TRBJ2-5): DGGITQSPKYLFRKEGQNVTLSCEQNLNHDAMYWYRQDPGQGLRLIYYSQIVNDFQKGDIAEGYSVSREKKESFPLTVTSAQKNPTAFYLCASSRMNQETQYFGPGTRLLVL.

The V gene is TRBV18, the J gene TRBJ2-1; TCRdb indicates TRBD1, and absent DNA this call remains unverified. The CDR3 covers 14 residues. CDR1 is KGHSH, CDR2 LQKENI, per germline. The CDR3 sequence is CASRLGQGVHEQFF.